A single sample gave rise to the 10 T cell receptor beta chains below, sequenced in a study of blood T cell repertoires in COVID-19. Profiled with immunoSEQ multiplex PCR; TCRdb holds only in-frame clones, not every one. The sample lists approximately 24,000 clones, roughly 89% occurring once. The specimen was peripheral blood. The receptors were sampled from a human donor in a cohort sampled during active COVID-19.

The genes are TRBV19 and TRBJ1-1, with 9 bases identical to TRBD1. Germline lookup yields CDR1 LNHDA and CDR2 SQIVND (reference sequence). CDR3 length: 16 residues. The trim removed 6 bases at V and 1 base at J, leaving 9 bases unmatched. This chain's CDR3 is CASSLRDRVPNTEAFF. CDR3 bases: TGTGCCAGTAGCCTCCGGGACAGGGTGCCGAACACTGAAGCTTTCTTT.

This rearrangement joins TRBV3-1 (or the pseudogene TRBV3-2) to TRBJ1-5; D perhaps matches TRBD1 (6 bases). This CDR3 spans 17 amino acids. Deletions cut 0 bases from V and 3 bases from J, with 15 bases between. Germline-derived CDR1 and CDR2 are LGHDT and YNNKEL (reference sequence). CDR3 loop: CASSQESPGAINQPQHF. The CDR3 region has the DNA TGTGCCAGCAGCCAAGAATCCCCAGGGGCTATCAATCAGCCCCAGCATTTT.

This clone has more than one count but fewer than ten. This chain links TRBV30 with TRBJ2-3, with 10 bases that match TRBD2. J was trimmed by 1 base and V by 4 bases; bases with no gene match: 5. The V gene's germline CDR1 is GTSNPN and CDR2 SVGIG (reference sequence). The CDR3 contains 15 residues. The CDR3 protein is CAWTPGTSGTDTQYF. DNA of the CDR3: TGTGCCTGGACCCCCGGGACTAGCGGCACAGATACGCAGTATTTT.

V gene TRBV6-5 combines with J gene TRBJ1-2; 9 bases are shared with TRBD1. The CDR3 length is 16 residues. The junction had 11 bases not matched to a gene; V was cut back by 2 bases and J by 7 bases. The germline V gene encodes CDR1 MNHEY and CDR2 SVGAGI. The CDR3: CASSYKTGGGTRGYTF. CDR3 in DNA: TGTGCCAGCAGTTACAAGACAGGGGGAGGGACGCGTGGCTACACCTTC.

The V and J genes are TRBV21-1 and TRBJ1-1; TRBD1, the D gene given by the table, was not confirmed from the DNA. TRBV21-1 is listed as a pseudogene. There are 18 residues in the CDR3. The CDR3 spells CASIKYGLAGNENTEAFF. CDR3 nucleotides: TGTGCCAGCATCAAATATGGGTTGGCAGGGAACGAAAACACTGAAGCTTTCTTT.

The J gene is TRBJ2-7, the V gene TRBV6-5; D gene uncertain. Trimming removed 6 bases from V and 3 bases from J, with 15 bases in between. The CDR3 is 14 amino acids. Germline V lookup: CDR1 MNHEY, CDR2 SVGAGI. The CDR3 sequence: CASSPTRLYYEQYF. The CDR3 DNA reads TGTGCCAGCAGCCCCACGAGGTTATACTACGAGCAGTACTTC.

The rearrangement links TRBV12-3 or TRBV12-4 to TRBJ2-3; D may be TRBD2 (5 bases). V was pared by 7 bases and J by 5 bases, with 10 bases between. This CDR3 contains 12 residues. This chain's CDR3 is CASTSGIDTQYF. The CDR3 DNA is TGTGCCAGCACCTCGGGGATAGATACGCAGTATTTT.

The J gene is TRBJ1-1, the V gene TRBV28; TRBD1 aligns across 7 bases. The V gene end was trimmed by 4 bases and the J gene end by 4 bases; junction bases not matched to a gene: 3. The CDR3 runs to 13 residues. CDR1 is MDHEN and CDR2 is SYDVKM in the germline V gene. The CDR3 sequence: CASSSTGTTEAFF. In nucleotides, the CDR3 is TGTGCCAGCAGTTCGACAGGGACCACTGAAGCTTTCTTT. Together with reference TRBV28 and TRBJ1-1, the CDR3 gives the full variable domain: DVKVTQSSRYLVKRTGEKVFLECVQDMDHENMFWYRQDPGLGLRLIYFSYDVKMKEKGDIPEGYSVSREKKERFSLILESASTNQTSMYLCASSSTGTTEAFFGQGTRLTVV.

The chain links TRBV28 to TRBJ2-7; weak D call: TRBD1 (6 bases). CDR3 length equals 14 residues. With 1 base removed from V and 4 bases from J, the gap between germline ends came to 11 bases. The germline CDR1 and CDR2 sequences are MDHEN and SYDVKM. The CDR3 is CASSLSGVRYEQYF. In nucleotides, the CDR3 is TGTGCCAGCAGTTTATCAGGGGTTAGGTACGAGCAGTACTTC.

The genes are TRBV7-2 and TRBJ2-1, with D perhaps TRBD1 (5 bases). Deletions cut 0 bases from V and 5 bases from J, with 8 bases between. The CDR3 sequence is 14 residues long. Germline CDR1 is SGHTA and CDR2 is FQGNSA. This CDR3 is CASSLAPGNNEQFF. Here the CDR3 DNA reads TGTGCCAGCAGCTTAGCGCCAGGGAACAATGAGCAGTTCTTC. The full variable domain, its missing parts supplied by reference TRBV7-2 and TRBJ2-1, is GAGVSQSPSNKVTEKGKDVELRCDPISGHTALYWYRQSLGQGLEFLIYFQGNSAPDKSGLPSDRFSAERTGGSVSTLTIQRTQQEDSAVYLCASSLAPGNNEQFFGPGTRLTVL.